Each of the 2 T cell receptor beta chains below was sequenced from the same sample in a study of blood T cell repertoires in COVID-19. Sequenced by immunoSEQ multiplex PCR; TCRdb stores in-frame clones only, minus some. The data show some 380,000 clones, with around 90% seen just once and about 6.8% held by the top ten. The specimen was peripheral blood. The receptors come from a man between 18 and 35 years old with active or convalescent COVID-19.

V usage is TRBV21-1 and J usage is TRBJ2-2; TRBD2, as called in the table, went unchecked against the DNA. TRBV21-1 is termed a pseudogene. The length of the CDR3 is 17 residues. The CDR3 loop reads CASINQPKRPLDGELFF. As DNA, the CDR3 is TGTGCCAGCATCAATCAACCCAAGCGGCCTCTCGACGGGGAGCTGTTTTTT.

The chain has TRBV5-4 and TRBJ1-1; maybe TRBD1 (5 bases). The CDR3 sequence is 12 residues long. V was shortened by 4 bases and J by 4 bases, with 8 bases between the two germline ends. The germline V gene has CDR1 SGHNT and CDR2 YYREEE (reference sequence). The CDR3 region has the DNA TGTGCCAGCAGCGACAGAGGCACTGAAGCTTTCTTT. Its protein is CASSDRGTEAFF.